This is a list of T cell receptor beta chains from one sample in a study of CD8 T cells in Susac syndrome. MiXCR, run by TCRdb on the immunoSEQ multiplex PCR reads, gives a single entry per CDR3 protein. The table lists around 130,000 distinct CDR3 sequences, just over 95% of them singletons, with 0.13% to 0.15% in the top ten. Specimen: CD4+ T cells from PBMCs. Source of these receptors: a human donor with Susac syndrome. Each CDR3 is given with its conserved first and last residue. Fields, in order: J gene, clone size, V gene, D gene, CDR3 DNA, CDR3 protein. The D gene is left open where the match is weak. Size is omitted from some rows. Given values are once, few, many or a class for expanded clones.

>TRBJ1-2|.|TRBV30|TRBD1
TGTGCCTGGAAAAAACAGGGGCCGTCACTATTCTACACCTTC
CAWKKQGPSLFYTF
>TRBJ2-6|.|TRBV6-5|TRBD1
TGTGCCAGCAGTTTGATCATAATACCGGGACAGGCGCGATCTGGGGCCAACGTCCTGACTTTC
CASSLIIIPGQARSGANVLTF
>TRBJ2-6|.|TRBV20-1|.
TGCAGTGCTAGACGGTCGTCCTCTGGGGCCAACGTCCTGACTTTC
CSARRSSSGANVLTF
>TRBJ2-7|.|TRBV7-9|TRBD2
TGTGCCAGCAGCTTAGGCGGGAGTCTCTACGAGCAGTACTTC
CASSLGGSLYEQYF
>TRBJ2-1|.|TRBV6-5|.
TGTGCCAGCAGTTACTCGGTGCTAGCGCTATCCTACAATGAGCAGTTCTTC
CASSYSVLALSYNEQFF
>TRBJ2-7|.|TRBV29-1|.
TGCAGCGTCGCCCAGGGGATCGACTACGAGCAGTACTTC
CSVAQGIDYEQYF
>TRBJ2-5|.|TRBV7-6|.
TGTGCCGTCGGGGGTGGGGCCCAGTACTTC
CAVGGGAQYF
>TRBJ2-3|.|TRBV28|TRBD2
TGTGCCAGCAGTACGAGGACTAGCGGGACGCGAGATACGCAGTATTTT
CASSTRTSGTRDTQYF
>TRBJ2-7|.|TRBV30|.
TGTGCCTGGAGGGCGAGGCGGGAATCCTACGAGCAGTACTTC
CAWRARRESYEQYF
>TRBJ1-2|.|TRBV9|.
TGTGCCAGCAGCAAAGGGGGGGACATTCACCTCTATGGCTACACCTTC
CASSKGGDIHLYGYTF
>TRBJ1-1|.|TRBV11-1|.
TGTGCCAGCAGCGAGTATAAATCCCCGTACACTGAAGCTTTCTTT
CASSEYKSPYTEAFF
>TRBJ2-5|.|TRBV18|.
TGTGCCAGCTCACCGGTTGGGATTTTAAAGGAGACCCAGTACTTC
CASSPVGILKETQYF
>TRBJ2-7|.|TRBV20-1|.
TGCAGTGCTAGAGTCAGCTCCTACGAGCAGTACTTC
CSARVSSYEQYF
>TRBJ2-3|.|TRBV5-8|.
TGTGCCAGCCAGGTGGGAGTGGCAGATACGCAGTATTTT
CASQVGVADTQYF
>TRBJ2-7|once|TRBV15|.
TGTGCCACCAGCAGAGGAGGCGAGTCCTACGAGCAGTACTTC
CATSRGGESYEQYF
>TRBJ2-7|once|TRBV28|TRBD1
TGTGCCAGCAGTCAGACCGGGACAGGGGGTTGGGAGCAGTACTTC
CASSQTGTGGWEQYF
>TRBJ2-7|.|TRBV3-1|.
TGTGCCAGCAGCCAAGGACTTCCCTACGAGCAGTACTTC
CASSQGLPYEQYF
>TRBJ2-3|.|TRBV7-2|.
TGTGCCAGCAGCTCCTTCGGCGGGAACACAGATACGCAGTATTTT
CASSSFGGNTDTQYF
>TRBJ1-2|.|TRBV20-1|TRBD1
TGCAGTGGTGGGACAGGCTATGGCTACACCTTC
CSGGTGYGYTF
>TRBJ2-1|.|TRBV5-1|.
TGCGCCAGCAGTTGGACCTTAAACAATGAGCAGTTCTTC
CASSWTLNNEQFF
>TRBJ2-2|.|TRBV9|.
TGTGCCAGCAGCGTAGGGGGCGAAGGCGGGGAGCTGTTTTTT
CASSVGGEGGELFF
>TRBJ1-5|.|TRBV20-1|TRBD1
TGCAGTGCTAGAGATCAGGCAGGGGGGCGGCCCCAGCATTTT
CSARDQAGGRPQHF
>TRBJ1-5|.|TRBV12-3/TRBV12-4|.
TGTGCCAGCAGCAAAGGAGGGAATAGCAATCAGCCCCAGCATTTT
CASSKGGNSNQPQHF
>TRBJ2-1|.|TRBV5-4|.
TGTGCCAGCACCCAGACCTCGGGCAACTACAATGAGCAGTTCTTC
CASTQTSGNYNEQFF
>TRBJ1-1|.|TRBV6-5|.
TGTGCCAGCAGTTACTCCGTCGGAGGGCACACTGAAGCTTTCTTT
CASSYSVGGHTEAFF
>TRBJ2-7|.|TRBV20-1|.
TGCAGTGCTAGGGTACTCTCCTACGAGCAGTACTTC
CSARVLSYEQYF
>TRBJ2-5|.|TRBV11-2|.
TGTGCCAGCAGCTTGCTTGTGGGGACTGGAAAAGAGACCCAGTACTTC
CASSLLVGTGKETQYF
>TRBJ1-3|.|TRBV4-2|.
TGTGCCAGCAGCCAAGACAAGGACAGCTCTGGAAACACCATATATTTT
CASSQDKDSSGNTIYF
>TRBJ2-1|.|TRBV7-2|TRBD2
TGTGCCAGCAGCTGGACTAGCGGGAGAAATGAGCAGTTCTTC
CASSWTSGRNEQFF
>TRBJ2-7|.|TRBV3-1|.
TGTGCCAGCAGCCCATTCCAGGGGGAGCAGTACTTC
CASSPFQGEQYF
>TRBJ1-4|.|TRBV4-1|.
TGCGCCAGCAGCCAAGATGGGGCAGGGACCGGGAGGAGTGAAAAACTGTTTTTT
CASSQDGAGTGRSEKLFF
>TRBJ2-3|.|TRBV7-9|.
TGTGCCAGCAGCTTAGGAGGGGCACTTGAACGGACCACAGATACGCAGTATTTT
CASSLGGALERTTDTQYF
>TRBJ1-1|.|TRBV7-9|.
TGTGCCAGCAGCCCGGGACGGATGAACACTGAAGCTTTCTTT
CASSPGRMNTEAFF
>TRBJ1-2|once|TRBV25-1|.
TGTGCCAGCACAGCTGTCGGCCCTGGCTATGGCTACACCTTC
CASTAVGPGYGYTF
>TRBJ2-3|.|TRBV20-1|.
TGCAGTGCTAGATCCCCAGACGGGAAAGATACGCAGTATTTT
CSARSPDGKDTQYF
>TRBJ1-5|.|TRBV29-1|.
TGCAGCGTTGGGATCGCAGATAAGAATCAGCCCCAGCATTTT
CSVGIADKNQPQHF
>TRBJ2-7|.|TRBV19|.
TGTGCCACCAGCAGCGGGCGGGGCGAGCAGTACTTC
CATSSGRGEQYF
>TRBJ2-3|.|TRBV4-3|.
TGCGCCAGCAGCCAAGACTGGGCCGTAAAGGATACGCAGTATTTT
CASSQDWAVKDTQYF
>TRBJ1-1|.|TRBV7-2|.
TGTGCCAGCAGCGTGATTGTAGAAGCTTTCTTT
CASSVIVEAFF
>TRBJ1-2|.|TRBV9|.
TGTGCCAGCAGCGATGGGTCTTTGGGGGACTATGGCTACACCTTC
CASSDGSLGDYGYTF
>TRBJ2-6|.|TRBV9|.
TGTGCCAGCAGCCCGGAGGGAGCTGGGGCCAACGTCCTGACTTTC
CASSPEGAGANVLTF
>TRBJ2-7|.|TRBV29-1|TRBD1
TGCAGCGCCTACAGGGGTTCCGAGCAGTACTTC
CSAYRGSEQYF
>TRBJ2-2|.|TRBV4-3|.
TGCGCCAGCAGCCAAGACCACATGGCCGGGGAGCTGTTTTTT
CASSQDHMAGELFF
>TRBJ2-1|.|TRBV3-1|.
TGTGCCAGCAGCCCTTCCTCGCCCAGGCCGGGGAATGAGCAGTTCTTC
CASSPSSPRPGNEQFF
>TRBJ1-2|.|TRBV29-1|.
TGCAGCGTTGAAGGTCGAGGCAGGAACTATGGCTACACCTTC
CSVEGRGRNYGYTF
>TRBJ2-7|.|TRBV9|TRBD1
TGTGCCAGCAGCGTAGAGGGGGCAGGGGGCTACGAGCAGTACTTC
CASSVEGAGGYEQYF
>TRBJ2-1|.|TRBV6-2/TRBV6-3|.
TGTGCCAGCAGTTCTAACGGAGTTGAGCAGTTCTTC
CASSSNGVEQFF
>TRBJ2-1|.|TRBV7-6|TRBD2
TGTGCCAGCAGCTCGCCGGCGGGAGAGAGGAATGAGCAGTTCTTC
CASSSPAGERNEQFF
>TRBJ1-2|.|TRBV27|.
TGTGCCAGCAGTTTTGCGAGGGTTGGATTTGGCTACACCTTC
CASSFARVGFGYTF
>TRBJ2-2|.|TRBV2|.
TGTGCCAGCAGTGGACGTCAAACGAACACCGGGGAGCTGTTTTTT
CASSGRQTNTGELFF
>TRBJ2-3|.|TRBV7-7|TRBD1
TGTGCTAGCAGCTTAGGGACAGCTCCCACAGGTACGCAGTATTTT
CASSLGTAPTGTQYF
>TRBJ1-5|once|TRBV30|TRBD1
TGTGCCTGGAGTGTACTGGAGGGGGCTGACCAGCCCCAGCATTTT
CAWSVLEGADQPQHF
>TRBJ2-3|.|TRBV4-1|TRBD2
TGCGCCAGCAGCCAAGATAACGGGAGGGCCGAAGATACGCAGTATTTT
CASSQDNGRAEDTQYF
>TRBJ2-1|.|TRBV2|.
TGTGCCAGCAGTGAGGACCTCGGCAATGAGCAGTTCTTC
CASSEDLGNEQFF
>TRBJ2-1|.|TRBV7-9|TRBD2
TGTGCCAGCAGCTTAGCGTTGCTCACGGGAGGTCTCTACAATGAGCAGTTCTTC
CASSLALLTGGLYNEQFF
>TRBJ2-7|.|TRBV30|.
TGTGCCTGGAGTGTCTGGAGGACCTACGAGCAGTACTTC
CAWSVWRTYEQYF
>TRBJ2-5|.|TRBV15|.
TGTGCCACCAGCAGACCTATCAAATACTACAGGGGAGGGGAAGAGACCCAGTACTTC
CATSRPIKYYRGGEETQYF